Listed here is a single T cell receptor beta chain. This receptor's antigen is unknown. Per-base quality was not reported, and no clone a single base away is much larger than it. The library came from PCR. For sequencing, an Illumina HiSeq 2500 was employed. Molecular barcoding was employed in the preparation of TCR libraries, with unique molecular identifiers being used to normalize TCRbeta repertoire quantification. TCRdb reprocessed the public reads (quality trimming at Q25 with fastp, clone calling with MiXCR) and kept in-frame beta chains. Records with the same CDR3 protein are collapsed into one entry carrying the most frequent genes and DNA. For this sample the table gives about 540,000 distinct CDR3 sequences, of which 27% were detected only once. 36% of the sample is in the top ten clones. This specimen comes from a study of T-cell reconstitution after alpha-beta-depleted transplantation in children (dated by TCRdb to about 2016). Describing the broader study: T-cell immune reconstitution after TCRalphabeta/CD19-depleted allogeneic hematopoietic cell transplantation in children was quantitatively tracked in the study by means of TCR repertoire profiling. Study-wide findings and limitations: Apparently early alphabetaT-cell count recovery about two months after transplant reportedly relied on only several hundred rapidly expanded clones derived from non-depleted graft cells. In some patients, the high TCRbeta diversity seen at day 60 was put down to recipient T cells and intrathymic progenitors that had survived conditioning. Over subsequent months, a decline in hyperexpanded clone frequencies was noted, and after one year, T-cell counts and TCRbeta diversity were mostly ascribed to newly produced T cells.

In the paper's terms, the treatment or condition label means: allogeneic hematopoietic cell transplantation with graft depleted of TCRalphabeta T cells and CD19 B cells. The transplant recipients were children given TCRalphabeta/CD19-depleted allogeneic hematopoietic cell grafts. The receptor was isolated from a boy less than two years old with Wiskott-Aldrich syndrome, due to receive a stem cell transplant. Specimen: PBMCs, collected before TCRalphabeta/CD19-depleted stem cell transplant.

The CDR3 protein: CSASIGQGARDTQYF. The sequenced DNA: TGCAGTGCTAGCATCGGACAGGGGGCGCGGGATACGCAGTATTTT. The chain is encoded by TRBV20-1 joined to TRBJ2-3, with 11 central nucleotides matching TRBD1. Germline trimming amounts to 3 bases on V and 6 bases on J, with 8 as the count of junction bases outside the gene matches. CDR3 length: 15 amino acids, cysteine to phenylalanine. Here the CDR3 DNA is all that survives: 45 bases in frame from base 1. Reading the germline V gene (reference sequence) gives CDR1 DFQATT and CDR2 SNEGSKA.